This TCR beta chain came from a study of blood T cell repertoires in COVID-19. Those enrolled, adults aged about 18 to 89 years, came from 25 or so US areas. Participants' own reports of clinical history determined their cohort assignment. The recovered donors of Cohort 3 showed two negative PCRs, clearance, or symptom resolution. V was pared by 4 bases and J by 10 bases, with 10 bases of the junction left unmatched. The CDR3 extends over 16 amino acids. Germline V gene sequence: CDR1 SEHNR, CDR2 FQNEAQ (reference sequence). How the authors handled the data: The authors estimated nucleated cell counts from reference gene primer amplification. Sequencing used immunoSEQ multiplex PCR; TCRdb keeps in-frame clones, though not all of them. Clone size and V and J calls were adopted from that table, with D and trimming inferred from the DNA. The table records about 150,000 clones, 87% of them present only once.

This receptor was taken from a woman in her forties or fifties who had recovered from COVID-19. Sequencing input: PBMCs or T cells enriched from blood (not recorded which). The rearrangement uses TRBV7-9 and TRBJ2-1, with TRBD2 matching over 13 bases. CDR3 amino acids: CASSSAGTSGKREQFF. The CDR3 DNA reads TGTGCCAGCAGCTCTGCCGGGACTAGCGGGAAGAGGGAGCAGTTCTTC.